This paragraph covers one TCR beta chain sequence. Its antigen remains unidentified. The record originates from a study of STAT5B mutations in CD4+ large granular lymphocyte leukemia. V shed 3 bases and J shed 5 bases, with 7 bases lying between them. The germline CDR1 and CDR2 sequences are DFQATT and SNEGSKA (reference sequence). This CDR3 comprises 11 residues. Study-wide results and limits: Without HLA matching, higher CD4+ than CD8+ T-LGLL clonality could reflect small sample size.

Produced via immunoSEQ multiplex PCR; TCRdb's table is partial and in-frame only. The sample lists 20,000 to 25,000 clones; around 80% were seen once. Control samples were healthy donors' buffy coats. V and J are TRBV20-1 and TRBJ2-5; D gene ambiguous. The TCR was taken from a human donor in good health. Sequences were obtained from CD4+ T cells from blood buffy coats. Here the CDR3 DNA reads TGCAGTGCTAGGCCTGGGGAGACCCAGTACTTC. Translating gives CSARPGETQYF.